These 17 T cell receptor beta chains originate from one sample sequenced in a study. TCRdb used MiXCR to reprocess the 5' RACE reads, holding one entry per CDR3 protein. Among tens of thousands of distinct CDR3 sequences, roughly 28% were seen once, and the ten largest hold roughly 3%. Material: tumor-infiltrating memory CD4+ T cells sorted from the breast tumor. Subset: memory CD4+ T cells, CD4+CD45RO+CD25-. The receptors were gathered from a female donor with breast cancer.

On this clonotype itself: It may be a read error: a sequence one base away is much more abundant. In DNA, the CDR3 is TGTGCCAGCAGTCGGCCCGAGACCCAGTACTTC. This sequence encodes CASSRPETQYF. The chain links TRBV12-3 or TRBV12-4 to TRBJ2-5; D remains ambiguous. The CDR3 is made up of 11 amino acids. V dropped 5 bases and J dropped 5 bases, with 6 bases sitting between them.

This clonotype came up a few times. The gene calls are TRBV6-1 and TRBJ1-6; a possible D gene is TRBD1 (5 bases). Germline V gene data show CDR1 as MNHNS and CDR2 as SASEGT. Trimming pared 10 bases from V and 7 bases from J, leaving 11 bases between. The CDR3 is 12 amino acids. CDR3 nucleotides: TGTGCCATACAGGTCTGCAATTCACCCCTCCACTTT. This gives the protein CAIQVCNSPLHF.

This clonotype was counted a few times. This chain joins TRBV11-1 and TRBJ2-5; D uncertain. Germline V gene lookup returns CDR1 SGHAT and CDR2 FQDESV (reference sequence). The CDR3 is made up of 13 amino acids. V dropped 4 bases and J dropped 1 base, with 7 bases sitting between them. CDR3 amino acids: CASSSQIQETQYF. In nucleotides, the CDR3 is TGTGCCAGCAGCTCACAGATCCAAGAGACCCAGTACTTC.

The CDR3 protein is CASSLALVNTREDEQFF. The CDR3 DNA sequence: TGTGCCAGCAGTTTAGCGTTGGTCAACACGCGGGAGGACGAGCAGTTCTTC. The chain recombines TRBV12-3 or TRBV12-4 with TRBJ2-1, with 8 positions matching TRBD2. The CDR3 contains 17 residues. V lost 0 bases, J lost 10 bases, and 14 bases stayed unmatched.

The DNA of the CDR3 is TGTGCCAGCAGCCTACGTCCAGGGGACGCTGAAAAACTGTTTTTT. Amino acids: CASSLRPGDAEKLFF. V and J are TRBV5-5 and TRBJ1-4, with a weak D call TRBD1 (6 bases). The CDR3 is made up of 15 amino acids. With 4 bases removed from V and 7 bases from J, the gap between germline ends came to 17 bases. The germline V gene has CDR1 SGHKS and CDR2 YYEKEE (reference sequence).

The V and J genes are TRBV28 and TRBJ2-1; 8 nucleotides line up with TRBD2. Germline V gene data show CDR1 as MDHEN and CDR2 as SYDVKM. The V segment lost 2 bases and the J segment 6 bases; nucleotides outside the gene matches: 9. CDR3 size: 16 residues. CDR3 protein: CASSLIGSGSPNEQFF. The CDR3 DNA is TGTGCCAGCAGTTTAATCGGGAGCGGGAGCCCCAATGAGCAGTTCTTC.

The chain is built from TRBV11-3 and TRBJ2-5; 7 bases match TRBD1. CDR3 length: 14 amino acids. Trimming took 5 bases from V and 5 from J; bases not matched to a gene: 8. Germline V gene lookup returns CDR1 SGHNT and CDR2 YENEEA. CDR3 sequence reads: CASSARQGSETQYF. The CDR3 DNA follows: TGTGCCAGCAGCGCCCGACAGGGAAGCGAGACCCAGTACTTC.

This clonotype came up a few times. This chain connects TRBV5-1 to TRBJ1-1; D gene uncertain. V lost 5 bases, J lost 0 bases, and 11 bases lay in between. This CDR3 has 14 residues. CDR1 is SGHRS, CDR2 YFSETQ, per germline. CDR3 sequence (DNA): TGCGCCAGCAGTGGGCCAGCCTTGAACACTGAAGCTTTCTTT. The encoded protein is CASSGPALNTEAFF.

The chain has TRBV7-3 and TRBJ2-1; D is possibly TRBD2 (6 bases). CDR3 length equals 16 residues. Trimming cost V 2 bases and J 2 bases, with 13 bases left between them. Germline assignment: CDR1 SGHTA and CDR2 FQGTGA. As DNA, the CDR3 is TGTGCCAGCAGCTTATTCGCGGGATTGACCTACAATGAGCAGTTCTTC. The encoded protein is CASSLFAGLTYNEQFF.

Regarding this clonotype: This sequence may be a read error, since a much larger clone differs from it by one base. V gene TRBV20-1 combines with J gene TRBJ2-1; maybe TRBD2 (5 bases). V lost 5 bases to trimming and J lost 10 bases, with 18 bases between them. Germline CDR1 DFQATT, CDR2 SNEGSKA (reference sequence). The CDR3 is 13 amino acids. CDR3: CSAPPATGYEQFF. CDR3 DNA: TGCAGTGCTCCCCCAGCTACGGGGTACGAGCAGTTCTTC.

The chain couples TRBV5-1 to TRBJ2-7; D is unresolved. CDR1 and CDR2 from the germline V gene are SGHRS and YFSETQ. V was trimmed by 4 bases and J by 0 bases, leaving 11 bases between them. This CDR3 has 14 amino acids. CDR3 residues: CASSRTDSSYEQYF. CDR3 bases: TGCGCCAGCAGCAGGACGGATAGCTCCTACGAGCAGTACTTC.

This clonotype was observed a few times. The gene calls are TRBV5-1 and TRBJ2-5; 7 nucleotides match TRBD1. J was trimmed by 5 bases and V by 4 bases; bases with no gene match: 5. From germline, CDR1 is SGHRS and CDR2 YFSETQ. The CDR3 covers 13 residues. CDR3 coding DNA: TGCGCCAGCAGCCAAGGGGGCGGGGAGACCCAGTACTTC. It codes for CASSQGGGETQYF.

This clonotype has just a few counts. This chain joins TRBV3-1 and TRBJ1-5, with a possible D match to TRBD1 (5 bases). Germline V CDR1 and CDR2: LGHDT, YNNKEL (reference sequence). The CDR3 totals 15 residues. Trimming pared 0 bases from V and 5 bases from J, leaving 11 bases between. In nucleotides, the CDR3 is TGTGCCAGCAGCCAAGATATACAGGTCCATCAGCCCCAGCATTTT. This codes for CASSQDIQVHQPQHF.

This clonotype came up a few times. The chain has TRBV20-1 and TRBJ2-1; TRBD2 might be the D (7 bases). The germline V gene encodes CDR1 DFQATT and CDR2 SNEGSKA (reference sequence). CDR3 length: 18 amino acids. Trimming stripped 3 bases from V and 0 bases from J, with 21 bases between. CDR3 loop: CSASGGLGGQSSYNEQFF. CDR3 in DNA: TGCAGTGCTAGTGGGGGATTGGGGGGGCAGAGCTCCTACAATGAGCAGTTCTTC.

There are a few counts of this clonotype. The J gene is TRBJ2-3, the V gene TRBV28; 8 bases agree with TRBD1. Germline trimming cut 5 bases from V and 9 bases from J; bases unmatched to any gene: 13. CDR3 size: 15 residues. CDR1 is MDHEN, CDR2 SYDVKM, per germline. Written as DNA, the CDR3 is TGTGCCAGCAGTACCCCCGGACAGGGCGGAGGAACGCAGTATTTT. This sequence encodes CASSTPGQGGGTQYF.

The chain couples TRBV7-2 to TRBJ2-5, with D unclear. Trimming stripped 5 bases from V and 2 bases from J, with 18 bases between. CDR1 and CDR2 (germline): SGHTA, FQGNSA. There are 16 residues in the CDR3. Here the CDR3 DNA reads TGTGCCAGCAGCCTATCGTCTCCACAGTTTCAAGAGACCCAGTACTTC. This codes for CASSLSSPQFQETQYF.

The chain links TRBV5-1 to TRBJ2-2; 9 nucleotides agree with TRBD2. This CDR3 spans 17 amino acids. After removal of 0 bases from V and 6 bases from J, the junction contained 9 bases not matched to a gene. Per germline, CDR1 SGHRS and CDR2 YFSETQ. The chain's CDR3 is CASSLDPGLALSGELFF. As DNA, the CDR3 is TGCGCCAGCAGCTTGGATCCGGGACTAGCCCTTTCCGGGGAGCTGTTTTTT.